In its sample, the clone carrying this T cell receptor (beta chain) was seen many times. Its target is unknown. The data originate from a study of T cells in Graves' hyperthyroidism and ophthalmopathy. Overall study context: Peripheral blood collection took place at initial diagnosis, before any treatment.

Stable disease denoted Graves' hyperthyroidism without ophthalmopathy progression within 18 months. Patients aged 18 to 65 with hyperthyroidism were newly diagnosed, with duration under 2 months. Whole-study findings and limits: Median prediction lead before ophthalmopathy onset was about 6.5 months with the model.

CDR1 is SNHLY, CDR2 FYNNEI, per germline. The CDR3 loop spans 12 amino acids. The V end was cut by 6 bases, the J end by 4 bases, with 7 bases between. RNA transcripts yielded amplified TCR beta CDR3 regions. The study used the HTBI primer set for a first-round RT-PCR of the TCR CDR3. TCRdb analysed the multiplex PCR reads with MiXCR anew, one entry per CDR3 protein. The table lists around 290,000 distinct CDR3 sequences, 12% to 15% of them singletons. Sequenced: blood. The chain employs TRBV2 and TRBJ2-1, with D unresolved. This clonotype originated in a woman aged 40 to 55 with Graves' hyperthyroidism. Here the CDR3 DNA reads TGTGCCAGCAGCGGCCTGTACAATGAGCAGTTCTTC. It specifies CASSGLYNEQFF.